These 28 T cell receptor beta chains were sequenced from one sample in a study of T cell responses to AZD1222 COVID-19 vaccine. Sequenced by immunoSEQ multiplex PCR; TCRdb stores in-frame clones only, minus some. The sample includes some 130,000 clones, roughly 90% of them seen just once. The sample here was peripheral blood, taken on day 0 of AZD1222 vaccination. The receptors here all came from an adult in good health.

V usage is TRBV6-1 and J usage is TRBJ1-3; D gene uncertain. Trimming left V 0 bases short and J 0 bases short, with 12 bases between. The germline gives CDR1 MNHNS, CDR2 SASEGT. The CDR3 extends over 17 amino acids. CDR3 DNA sequence: TGTGCCAGCAGTGAAGCGCTAAACAGCTACTCTGGAAACACCATATATTTT. Amino acids: CASSEALNSYSGNTIYF.

This chain uses TRBV6-5 with TRBJ2-7, with a weak D call TRBD2 (6 bases). V gave up 6 bases and J gave up 4 bases, with 16 bases separating them. CDR1 is MNHEY, CDR2 SVGAGI, per germline. This CDR3 has 14 residues. CDR3 residues: CASRVRDLDYEQYF. The CDR3 nucleotides are TGTGCCAGCAGGGTCCGGGACTTAGATTACGAGCAGTACTTC.

V usage is TRBV20-1 and J usage is TRBJ2-2, with D possibly being TRBD1 (6 bases). The germline CDR1 and CDR2 sequences are DFQATT and SNEGSKA (reference sequence). The CDR3 extends over 11 amino acids. Trimming left V 4 bases short and J 7 bases short, with 7 bases between. The CDR3 DNA reads TGCAGTGCTACCAGGGGCGGGGAGCTGTTTTTT. It specifies CSATRGGELFF.

The chain recombines TRBV7-9 with TRBJ1-2; 7 bases line up with TRBD1. This CDR3 is built from 17 residues. With 2 bases clipped from V and 5 bases from J, the junction kept 14 bases outside the gene matches. CDR1 and CDR2 (germline): SEHNR, FQNEAQ (reference sequence). CDR3 region: CASSLPANSLQGYGYTF. CDR3 nucleotide sequence: TGTGCCAGCAGCTTACCGGCCAACTCACTACAGGGGTATGGCTACACCTTC.

The gene calls are TRBV27 and TRBJ2-5; TRBD2 matches 9 bases. Trimming took 5 bases from V and 1 from J; bases not matched to a gene: 5. Germline V gene data show CDR1 as MNHEY and CDR2 as SMNVEV (reference sequence). The CDR3 contains 15 residues. CDR3 residues: CASSPGGGVQETQYF. CDR3 nucleotide sequence: TGTGCCAGCAGTCCGGGCGGGGGGGTCCAAGAGACCCAGTACTTC.

V usage is TRBV11-3 and J usage is TRBJ2-6; possibly TRBD1 for D (7 bases). Germline V gene data show CDR1 as SGHNT and CDR2 as YENEEA. Trimming removed 5 bases at V and 5 bases at J, with 19 bases between. This CDR3 is built from 17 residues. The CDR3 region is CASSARDRPSRANVLTF. DNA for the CDR3: TGTGCCAGCAGCGCGCGGGACAGACCTAGTAGGGCCAACGTCCTGACTTTC.

The V and J genes are TRBV6-1 and TRBJ1-5, with D possibly TRBD1 on 5 matching bases. Trimming cost V 0 bases and J 5 bases, with 14 bases left between them. The germline V gene has CDR1 MNHNS and CDR2 SASEGT. CDR3 length: 16 residues. CDR3 sequence reads: CASSEAERGAHQPQHF. The CDR3 DNA reads TGTGCCAGCAGTGAAGCTGAGAGAGGGGCGCATCAGCCCCAGCATTTT.

This chain uses TRBV15 with TRBJ2-5, with D perhaps matching TRBD1 (5 bases). Germline V gene data show CDR1 as LNHNV and CDR2 as YYDKDF (reference sequence). The length of the CDR3 is 15 residues. Trimming shortened V by 0 bases and J by 0 bases, and 8 bases separated the two germline ends. DNA of the CDR3: TGTGCCACCAGCAGAGATCCAGGGAACCAAGAGACCCAGTACTTC. This encodes CATSRDPGNQETQYF.

The chain carries TRBV6-1 and TRBJ1-1; TRBD1 matches at 8 bases. The J segment lost 0 bases and the V segment lost 3 bases, leaving 6 bases of the junction unmatched. There are 16 residues in the CDR3. The germline V gene encodes CDR1 MNHNS and CDR2 SASEGT. In nucleotides, the CDR3 is TGTGCCAGCAGTGACCCCGACAGGGGCATGAACACTGAAGCTTTCTTT. Protein: CASSDPDRGMNTEAFF.

This chain uses TRBV29-1 with TRBJ2-1; no reliable D call. V dropped 3 bases and J dropped 4 bases, with 4 bases sitting between them. The CDR3 loop spans 11 amino acids. Germline CDR1 reads SQVTM; CDR2 reads ANQGSEA. The CDR3 DNA is TGCAGCGTTGAGTTTTACAATGAGCAGTTCTTC. Protein sequence: CSVEFYNEQFF.

CDR3 residues: CASSPIRARSEQFF. The CDR3 region has the DNA TGTGCCAGCAGCCCCATCAGGGCCCGGAGTGAGCAGTTCTTC. The genes are TRBV7-8 and TRBJ2-1; tentative D call: TRBD1 (5 bases). The CDR3 consists of 14 residues. Looked up from germline, CDR1 is SGHVS and CDR2 is FQNEAQ. V dropped 5 bases and J dropped 9 bases, with 17 bases sitting between them.

V and J are TRBV5-5 and TRBJ2-7; a possible D gene is TRBD1 (7 bases). The V gene lost 4 bases and the J gene lost 4 bases, with 15 bases spanning the gap. Germline CDR1 is SGHKS and CDR2 is YYEKEE (reference sequence). The CDR3 is 14 residues long. CDR3 region: CASSQGGAPYEQYF. The CDR3 DNA follows: TGTGCCAGCAGCCAGGGGGGTGCCCCTTACGAGCAGTACTTC. Complete variable domain (other parts from reference TRBV5-5 and TRBJ2-7): DAGVTQSPTHLIKTRGQQVTLRCSPISGHKSVSWYQQVLGQGPQFIFQYYEKEERGRGNFPDRFSARQFPNYSSELNVNALLLGDSALYLCASSQGGAPYEQYFGPGTRLTVT.

This rearrangement joins TRBV5-4 to TRBJ1-4; 9 bases are a match to TRBD1. From germline, CDR1 is SGHNT and CDR2 YYREEE (reference sequence). This CDR3 contains 13 residues. V lost 4 bases to trimming and J lost 13 bases; unmatched junction nucleotides: 8. CDR3 residues: CASSLGQGTRLFF. The CDR3 region has the DNA TGTGCCAGCAGCCTGGGACAGGGAACAAGACTGTTTTTT.

A few counts support this clone. The chain links TRBV7-2 to TRBJ1-2; D gene unclear. Germline V gene lookup returns CDR1 SGHTA and CDR2 FQGNSA. The CDR3 contains 13 residues. V lost 2 bases, J lost 5 bases, and 9 bases lay in between. CDR3: CASSLLGIYGYTF. DNA of the CDR3: TGTGCCAGCAGCTTACTCGGTATTTATGGCTACACCTTC.

The chain combines TRBV19 with TRBJ1-5; no definite D call. V lost 4 bases, J lost 6 bases, and 10 bases lay in between. CDR3 length: 13 residues. The germline V gene has CDR1 LNHDA and CDR2 SQIVND (reference sequence). CDR3 region: CASSSGWFQPQHF. The CDR3 region has the DNA TGTGCCAGTAGTAGCGGGTGGTTTCAGCCCCAGCATTTT.

The sample holds a few counts of this clone. This chain links TRBV6-7 with TRBJ2-2, with TRBD2 matching over 13 bases. TRBV6-7 is marked as an open reading frame, function uncertain. With V trimmed by 9 bases and J by 1 base, 17 bases remained unmatched. CDR3 size: 20 residues. This CDR3 reads CASRGLAGTTYYRNTGELFF. In DNA, the CDR3 is TGTGCCAGTAGGGGACTAGCGGGAACGACATACTACAGGAACACCGGGGAGCTGTTTTTT.

The V and J genes are TRBV9 and TRBJ2-7; TRBD2 aligns across 8 bases. With V trimmed by 5 bases and J by 4 bases, 5 bases remained unmatched. The germline V gene encodes CDR1 SGDLS and CDR2 YYNGEE. The CDR3 runs 13 residues. CDR3 sequence (DNA): TGTGCCAGCAGTGGACTAGCTGGTTACGAGCAGTACTTC. This gives the protein CASSGLAGYEQYF. Together with reference TRBV9 and TRBJ2-7, the CDR3 gives the full variable domain: DSGVTQTPKHLITATGQRVTLRCSPRSGDLSVYWYQQSLDQGLQFLIQYYNGEERAKGNILERFSAQQFPDLHSELNLSSLELGDSALYFCASSGLAGYEQYFGPGTRLTVT.

The chain has TRBV12-3 or TRBV12-4 and TRBJ2-5; 8 bases are a match to TRBD2. The CDR3 is made up of 13 amino acids. With 10 bases clipped from V and 7 bases from J, the junction kept 11 bases outside the gene matches. The CDR3 sequence is CATSGLAHGTQYF. Written as DNA, the CDR3 is TGTGCCACATCAGGACTAGCCCATGGGACCCAGTACTTC.

V and J are TRBV18 and TRBJ2-7; weak D call: TRBD2 (5 bases). Germline lookup yields CDR1 KGHSH and CDR2 LQKENI. The CDR3 has 15 residues. The V gene lost 3 bases and the J gene lost 5 bases, with 17 bases spanning the gap. The CDR3 region is CASSPVGPNGNEQYF. The CDR3 region has the DNA TGTGCCAGCTCACCCGTCGGACCAAACGGGAACGAGCAGTACTTC.

The rearrangement joins TRBV7-2 to TRBJ1-1, with D unclear. CDR3 length: 12 residues. CDR1 and CDR2 from the germline V gene are SGHTA and FQGNSA. Trimming pared 3 bases from V and 3 bases from J, leaving 5 bases between. The CDR3 DNA follows: TGTGCCAGCAGCTTCTCGGACACTGAAGCTTTCTTT. Residues: CASSFSDTEAFF.

The chain uses TRBV5-8 and TRBJ1-6; D call uncertain. This CDR3 has 14 residues. Germline lookup yields CDR1 SGHTS and CDR2 YDEGEE. V was cut by 7 bases and J by 5 bases, with 13 bases left in between. CDR3: CASHYRRDNSPLHF. CDR3 coding DNA: TGTGCCAGCCACTATAGACGGGATAATTCACCCCTCCACTTT.

This chain uses TRBV6-5 with TRBJ2-7; TRBD2 aligns across 10 bases. Germline CDR1 and CDR2: MNHEY and SVGAGI. After removal of 4 bases from V and 3 bases from J, the junction contained 3 bases not matched to a gene. The CDR3 length is 14 residues. CDR3 amino acids: CASSSLAGDYEQYF. As DNA, the CDR3 is TGTGCCAGCAGTTCCCTAGCGGGAGACTACGAGCAGTACTTC.

The V call is TRBV27, the J call TRBJ2-6, with 7 bases identical to TRBD1. The CDR3 runs 16 residues. With V trimmed by 7 bases and J by 2 bases, 8 bases remained unmatched. CDR1 is MNHEY and CDR2 is SMNVEV in the germline V gene (reference sequence). CDR3 DNA sequence: TGTGCCAGCACCCCAGGGGGAACAGCTGGGGCCAACGTCCTGACTTTC. It yields the protein CASTPGGTAGANVLTF.

The rearrangement uses TRBV7-8 and TRBJ2-2, with D tentatively TRBD1 (6 bases). V lost 5 bases and J lost 6, with 16 bases in between. This CDR3 has 15 amino acids. CDR1 and CDR2 (germline): SGHVS, FQNEAQ. The CDR3 loop reads CASSRDGTGPGELFF. CDR3 DNA: TGTGCCAGCAGCCGAGACGGAACAGGGCCCGGGGAGCTGTTTTTT.

The chain employs TRBV7-9 and TRBJ1-5; D call uncertain. V was trimmed by 1 base and J by 4 bases, leaving 11 bases between them. This CDR3 is 15 amino acids long. The germline V gene has CDR1 SEHNR and CDR2 FQNEAQ (reference sequence). The CDR3 DNA follows: TGTGCCAGCAGCTTAGGGGTGGCGGATAATCAGCCCCAGCATTTT. It is translated as CASSLGVADNQPQHF.

This chain connects TRBV28 to TRBJ2-3; D not resolved. Trimming stripped 4 bases from V and 10 bases from J, with 9 bases between. In germline, CDR1 is MDHEN, CDR2 SYDVKM. This CDR3 is 11 amino acids long. CDR3 bases: TGTGCCAGCAGTTACGGACGGGCGCAGTATTTT. It yields the protein CASSYGRAQYF.

The rearrangement uses TRBV12-3 or TRBV12-4 and TRBJ2-3; 9 nucleotides agree with TRBD2. After removal of 9 bases from V and 6 bases from J, the junction contained 7 bases not matched to a gene. The CDR3 totals 13 residues. CDR3 residues: CASSSGSIDTQYF. In DNA, the CDR3 is TGTGCCAGTAGTAGCGGGAGTATCGATACGCAGTATTTT.

The J gene is TRBJ2-5, the V gene TRBV5-1; possibly TRBD1 or TRBD2 for D (5 bases each). The ends were cut back, 2 bases at V and 5 bases at J, with 10 bases in the middle. This CDR3 is built from 13 residues. Germline V CDR1 and CDR2: SGHRS, YFSETQ. Written as DNA, the CDR3 is TGCGCCAGCAGCTTTCTGGGGGTGGAGACCCAGTACTTC. Its translation: CASSFLGVETQYF.